Below, one T cell receptor (beta chain) is given with its context. Its antigen specificity is not known. No quality values exist for individual bases; no much larger clone is one base distant. The data originate from a study of control samples from healthy donors and cancer patients (dated by TCRdb to about 2020). Libraries were prepared through the immunoSEQ multiplex PCR assay. Sourced from immuneACCESS, this table was stored by TCRdb with only in-frame sequences that have V and J called. A share of the clones is absent; for the studies checked, an unresolved V gene accounts for under half, and the remainder has no known explanation. This sample has more than 65,000 clones in its table, and around four fifths of those were observed once. The ten top clones hold roughly 15% of the sample. The TCR originated in a man aged 45-65 years in good health. The specimen sequenced was blood.

The sequenced DNA: TGTGCCAGCAGCCAGGGGACGGACTTTTACAATGAGCAGTTCTTC. This translates into CASSQGTDFYNEQFF. The chain links TRBV9 with TRBJ2-1; TRBD1 is a possible D gene, resting on 6 matching bases. V and J lose 4 bases and 4 bases, and a span of 15 bases separates them. From the cysteine through the phenylalanine, the CDR3 covers 15 amino acids. Here the CDR3 DNA is all that survives: 45 bases in frame from base 1. As encoded in the germline V gene, CDR1 is SGDLS while CDR2 is YYNGEE.